This T cell receptor beta chain appears in the sequencing data of a study of blood T cells in healthy people across ages. Sample-barcoded 5' priming and a J-beta primer mix drove a second PCR of 7 to 11 cycles. TCRdb re-derived calls from the 5' RACE reads in MiXCR, one entry per CDR3 protein. The data hold roughly 1.5 million distinct CDR3 sequences, with roughly 43% observed a single time. Each sample yielded at least 6 micrograms of PBMC total RNA. Deletions cut 10 bases from V and 0 bases from J, with 13 bases between. The CDR3 has 15 residues. Germline-derived CDR1 and CDR2 are ENHRY and SYGVKD. As to this clonotype: What it binds is unknown.

Study results and caveats: Naive T cell percentage by flow cytometry tracked strongly with beta diversity.

The sequence was collected from a woman younger than 35 in good health. The chain is built from TRBV10-3 and TRBJ1-6, with D unresolved. Sequenced material: blood. Written as DNA, the CDR3 is TGTGCCACTGCTGGAAAGAGCTCCTATAATTCACCCCTCCACTTT. Its translation: CATAGKSSYNSPLHF.